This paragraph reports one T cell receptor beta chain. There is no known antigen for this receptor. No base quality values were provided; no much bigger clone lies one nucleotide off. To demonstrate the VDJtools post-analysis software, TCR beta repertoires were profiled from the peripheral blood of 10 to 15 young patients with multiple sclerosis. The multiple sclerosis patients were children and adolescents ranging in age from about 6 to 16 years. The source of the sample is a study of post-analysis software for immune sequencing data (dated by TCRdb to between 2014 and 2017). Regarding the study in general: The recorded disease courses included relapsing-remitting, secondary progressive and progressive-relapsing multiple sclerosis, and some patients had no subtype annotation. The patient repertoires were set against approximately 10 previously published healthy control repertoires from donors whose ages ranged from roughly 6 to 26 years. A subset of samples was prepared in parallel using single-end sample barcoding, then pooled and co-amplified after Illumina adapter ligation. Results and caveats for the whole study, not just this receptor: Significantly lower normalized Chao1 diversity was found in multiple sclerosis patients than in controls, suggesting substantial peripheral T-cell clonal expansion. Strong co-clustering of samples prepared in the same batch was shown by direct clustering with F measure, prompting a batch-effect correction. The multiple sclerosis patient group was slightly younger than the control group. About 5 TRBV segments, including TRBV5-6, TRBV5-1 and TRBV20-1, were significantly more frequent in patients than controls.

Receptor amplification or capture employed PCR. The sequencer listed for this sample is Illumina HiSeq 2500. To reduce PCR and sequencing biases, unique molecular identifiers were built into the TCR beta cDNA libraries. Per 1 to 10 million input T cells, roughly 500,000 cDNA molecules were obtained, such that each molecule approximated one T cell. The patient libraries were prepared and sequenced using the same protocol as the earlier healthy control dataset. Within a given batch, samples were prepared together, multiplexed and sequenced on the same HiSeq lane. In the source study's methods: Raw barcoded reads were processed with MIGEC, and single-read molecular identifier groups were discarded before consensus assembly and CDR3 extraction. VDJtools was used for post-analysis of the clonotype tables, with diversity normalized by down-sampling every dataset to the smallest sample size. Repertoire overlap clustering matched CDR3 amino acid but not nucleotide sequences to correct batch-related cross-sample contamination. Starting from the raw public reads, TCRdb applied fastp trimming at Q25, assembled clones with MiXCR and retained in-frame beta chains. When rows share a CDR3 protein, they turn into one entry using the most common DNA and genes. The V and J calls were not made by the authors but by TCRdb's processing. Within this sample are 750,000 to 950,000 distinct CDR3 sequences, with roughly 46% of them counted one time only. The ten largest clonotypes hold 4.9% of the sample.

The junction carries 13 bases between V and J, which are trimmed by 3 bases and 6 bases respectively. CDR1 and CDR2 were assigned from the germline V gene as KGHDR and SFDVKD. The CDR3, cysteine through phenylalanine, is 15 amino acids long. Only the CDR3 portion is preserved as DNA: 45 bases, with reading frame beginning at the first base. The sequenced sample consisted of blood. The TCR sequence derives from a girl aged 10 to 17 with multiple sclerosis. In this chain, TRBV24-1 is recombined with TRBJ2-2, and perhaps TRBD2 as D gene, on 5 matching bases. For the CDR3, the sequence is CATSDEGERAGELFF. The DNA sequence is TGTGCCACCAGTGATGAGGGAGAACGTGCCGGGGAGCTGTTTTTT.